The source of this T cell receptor beta chain is a study of shared clonotypes between healthy human individuals. CDR3 length: 14 amino acids. Positively selected for CCR7, the CD45RO-negative cells used as naive CD8 cells excluded terminally differentiated effector memory CD45RA+ cells. Only in-frame clones appear in the TCRdb table, and some are missing; sequencing was by immunoSEQ multiplex PCR. In the table there are about 1,900,000 clones, 85% to 95% of which are singletons. V is TRBV21-1 and J is TRBJ1-2. TRBV21-1 represents a pseudogene. The sequence was collected from a young man in good health. What was sequenced was naive CD8+ T cells sorted from blood. CDR3 region: CASSKGKSRYGYTF. The CDR3 DNA reads TGTGCCAGCAGCAAGGGAAAGAGTCGATATGGCTACACCTTC.